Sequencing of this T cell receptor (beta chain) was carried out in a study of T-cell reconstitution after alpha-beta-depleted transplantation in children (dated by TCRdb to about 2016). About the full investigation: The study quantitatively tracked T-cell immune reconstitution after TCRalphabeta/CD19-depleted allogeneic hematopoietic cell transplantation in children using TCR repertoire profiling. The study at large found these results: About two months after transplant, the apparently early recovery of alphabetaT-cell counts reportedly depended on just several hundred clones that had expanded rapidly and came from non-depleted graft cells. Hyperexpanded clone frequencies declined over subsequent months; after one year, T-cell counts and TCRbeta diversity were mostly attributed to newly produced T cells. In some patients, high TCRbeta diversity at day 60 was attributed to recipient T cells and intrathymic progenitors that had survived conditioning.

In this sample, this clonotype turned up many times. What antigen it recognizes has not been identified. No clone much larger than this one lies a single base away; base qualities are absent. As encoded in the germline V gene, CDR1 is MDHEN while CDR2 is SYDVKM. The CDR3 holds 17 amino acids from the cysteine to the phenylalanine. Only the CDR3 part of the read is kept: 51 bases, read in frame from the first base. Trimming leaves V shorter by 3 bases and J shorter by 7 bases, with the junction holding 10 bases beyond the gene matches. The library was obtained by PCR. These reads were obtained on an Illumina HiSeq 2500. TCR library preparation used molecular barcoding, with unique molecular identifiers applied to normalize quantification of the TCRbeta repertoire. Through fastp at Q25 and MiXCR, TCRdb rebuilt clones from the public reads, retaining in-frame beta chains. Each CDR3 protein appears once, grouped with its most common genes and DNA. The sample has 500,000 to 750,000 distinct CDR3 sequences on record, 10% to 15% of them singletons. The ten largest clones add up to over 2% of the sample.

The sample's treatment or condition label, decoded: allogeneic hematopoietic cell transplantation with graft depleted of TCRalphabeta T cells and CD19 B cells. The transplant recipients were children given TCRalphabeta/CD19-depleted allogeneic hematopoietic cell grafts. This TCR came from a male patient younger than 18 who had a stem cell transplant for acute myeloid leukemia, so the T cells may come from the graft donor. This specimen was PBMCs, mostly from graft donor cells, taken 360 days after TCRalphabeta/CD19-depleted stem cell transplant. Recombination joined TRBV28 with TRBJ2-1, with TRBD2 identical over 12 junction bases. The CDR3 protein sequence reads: CASSFPILAGGRNEQFF. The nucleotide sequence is TGTGCCAGCAGTTTCCCAATACTAGCGGGAGGTAGGAATGAGCAGTTCTTC.